This T cell receptor (beta chain) was obtained from a study of blood T cell repertoires in COVID-19 (dated by TCRdb to 2019 to 2021). At the level of the whole study: Samples from collaborators originated in the United States, Italy and Spain and spanned both the acute and convalescent phases of COVID-19. The material from the prospective study consisted of cDNA or gDNA derived from T cells, B-cell-depleted T cells, or PBMCs. Deeply sampled blood TCRbeta repertoires from subjects exposed to, actively infected with, or recovered from COVID-19 were included in the dataset. The repertoires were made available in a free public database intended to serve as a resource for research on the immune response to SARS-CoV-2. Samples came from the ongoing ImmuneRACE study (first 160 participants) plus 1,254 subjects from 6 global collaborators. Nearly every sample came with metadata listing a de-identified subject ID, COVID-19 status, age in years and sex. HLA class I and class II types, where available, came from metadata supplied by the sample provider rather than from assay-based typing.

Overall study outcomes, separate from this receptor: How much clinical and demographic metadata was included differed by source and by participant, and the metadata was provided uncurated.

With regard to this clone: Its binding antigen is unknown. No quality values exist for individual bases; no much larger clone is one base distant.

The collaborating institutions used their own protocols to collect whole blood in K2EDTA tubes. Collaborator samples were shipped for TCRbeta analysis as frozen whole blood, isolated PBMCs, or DNA extracted from either sample type. Spanning cysteine to phenylalanine, the CDR3 consists of 14 amino acids. This entry keeps only the CDR3 DNA: 42 bases, framed from base 1. According to the germline V gene, CDR1 reads MGHRA and CDR2 reads YSYEKL. Clipping removes 10 bases from V and 2 bases from J, with 9 as the unmatched junction base count. The immunoSEQ Assay, a bias-controlled multiplex PCR, was used to amplify TCRbeta CDR3 regions from genomic DNA. As for how the authors treated the data: Within the assay, amplification of reference gene primers was used to estimate how many nucleated cells each sample contained. To quantify the absolute abundance of each unique TCRbeta CDR3 rearrangement, sequence reads were collapsed and filtered. For each sample, productive Simpson clonality was calculated as the square root of Simpson's diversity index across productive rearrangements. Here the immuneACCESS table is served through TCRdb, limited to in-frame sequences with V and J called. Missing clones are a known gap in these copies; in checked studies unresolved V genes cover under half, and the rest lacks a known reason. D and trimming come from the DNA, and the V and J calls and clone size come from that table. In all, the sample holds about 240,000 clones, and about 70% of those were seen once. The ten largest clones represent 2.5% to 4% of the sample.

This receptor chain uses TRBV4-1 and TRBJ2-5, with 8 middle bases fitting TRBD1. The sequenced sample consisted of peripheral blood. This clonotype originated in a woman of 80 years or more with acute or convalescent COVID-19. The CDR3 here reads CATRPGQGQETQYF. The nucleotides are TGCGCCACCCGCCCTGGACAGGGACAAGAGACCCAGTACTTC.